The 4 T cell receptor beta chains below were found in one sample sequenced in a study of chemoradiotherapy in HPV16-positive cancers. Clones were read by immunoSEQ multiplex PCR, and TCRdb kept only the in-frame ones, dropping some. The sample consists of more than 10,000 clones, roughly 90% of them appearing once. The material was blood, obtained from a patient who underwent chemoradiotherapy. All receptors derive from a human donor with HPV-associated anogenital cancer.

The genes are TRBV29-1 and TRBJ2-1, with 11 bases aligning to TRBD2. With 5 bases clipped from V and 3 bases from J, the junction kept 3 bases outside the gene matches. From germline, CDR1 is SQVTM and CDR2 ANQGSEA. This CDR3 contains 14 residues. CDR3 amino acids: CSVRLAGGYNEQFF. The DNA of the CDR3 is TGCAGCGTTCGGCTAGCGGGGGGCTACAATGAGCAGTTCTTC.

The chain carries TRBV7-8 and TRBJ2-3, with D perhaps matching TRBD2 (7 bases). V was clipped by 5 bases and J by 1 base, with 16 bases between them. Germline loops: CDR1 SGHVS, CDR2 FQNEAQ. CDR3 length equals 16 residues. CDR3 in amino acids: CASSRWGGAGTDTQYF. CDR3 DNA sequence: TGTGCCAGCAGCCGGTGGGGGGGGGCTGGCACAGATACGCAGTATTTT.

This clone was seen just once. The chain employs TRBV7-6 and TRBJ2-1; a weak D match, TRBD1 (6 bases). The CDR3 is made up of 15 amino acids. V gave up 2 bases and J gave up 12 bases, with 20 bases separating them. CDR1 is SGHVS and CDR2 is FNYEAQ in the germline V gene. The CDR3 coding sequence is TGTGCCAGCAGCTTATCGGGGCGAACAGGGCGCGGGCAGTTCTTC. Its protein product is CASSLSGRTGRGQFF.

In DNA form, the CDR3 reads TGCGCCAGCAGCCAAGGGACAGGGGGAACCTACGAGCAGTACTTC. This translates into CASSQGTGGTYEQYF. This sequence joins TRBV4-3 and TRBJ2-7; 10 nucleotides align to TRBD1. V was pared by 1 base and J by 2 bases, with 2 bases of the junction left unmatched. Germline V gene lookup returns CDR1 LGHNA and CDR2 YSLEER. This CDR3 region has 15 residues.